This record covers a single T cell receptor (beta chain). The same CDR3 is also encoded by other DNA sequences in this sample. This sample stems from a study of CD8+ T cells in alopecia areata. Extracted RNA was reverse transcribed into cDNA, the sequencing template. Assay used: immunoSEQ multiplex PCR; TCRdb lists only in-frame clones, some missing. The sample has about 220,000 clones; less than 75% are singletons. Treatment here: oral pan-JAK inhibitor, 5-10 mg twice daily. V dropped 5 bases and J dropped 1; count of bases not matched to a gene: 1. Germline CDR1 GTSNPN, CDR2 SVGIG (reference sequence). This CDR3 contains 14 residues.

The clonotype originates from a human donor with alopecia areata. V gene TRBV30 combines with J gene TRBJ2-2, with 10 bases lining up with TRBD1. The sequencing used CD4+ T cells sorted from blood, collected at week 4, from a patient treated with tofacitinib. The CDR3 region has the DNA TGTGCCTGGGGGGACAGGGGGAACACCGGGGAGCTGTTTTTT. The encoded protein is CAWGDRGNTGELFF.